This T cell receptor (beta chain) is drawn from a study of beta chain features in type 1 diabetes. General observations from the study: Shorter templates may be favored by PCR, equally so in patients and controls. Researchers report that Type 1 diabetes patients had moderately but significantly shorter TCRB CDR3s across all four CD4+ subsets. Sampled from patients, naive, central memory and Treg TCRB repertoires appeared more similar than those sampled from healthy donors.

V lost 3 bases and J lost 2, with 10 bases in between. The CDR3 spans 13 residues. The V gene's germline CDR1 is SQVTM and CDR2 ANQGSEA. The entirety of the isolated RNA underwent reverse transcription, so expressed TCRB transcripts were sequenced. Mean read depth for naive, central memory and regulatory T cell samples was about 3.6 million reads. Sequencing was performed with immunoSEQ multiplex PCR; in TCRdb, only in-frame clones are kept and a portion is missing. Of some 350,000 clones listed, approximately 13% are singletons. A few counts support this clone. Antigen specificity is unknown. The receptor was derived from a woman aged 18-29 years with type 1 diabetes. The chain links TRBV29-1 to TRBJ1-2; D remains ambiguous. Sequenced sample: naive CD4+ T cells from blood. CDR3 sequence (DNA): TGCAGCGTTGAGCCAGATTACAACTATGGCTACACCTTC. It yields the protein CSVEPDYNYGYTF. The variable domain in full, with the rest retrieved from reference TRBV29-1 and TRBJ1-2, is SAVISQKPSRDICQRGTSLTIQCQVDSQVTMMFWYRQQPGQSLTLIATANQGSEATYESGFVIDKFPISRPNLTFSTLTVSNMSPEDSSIYLCSVEPDYNYGYTFGSGTRLTVV.